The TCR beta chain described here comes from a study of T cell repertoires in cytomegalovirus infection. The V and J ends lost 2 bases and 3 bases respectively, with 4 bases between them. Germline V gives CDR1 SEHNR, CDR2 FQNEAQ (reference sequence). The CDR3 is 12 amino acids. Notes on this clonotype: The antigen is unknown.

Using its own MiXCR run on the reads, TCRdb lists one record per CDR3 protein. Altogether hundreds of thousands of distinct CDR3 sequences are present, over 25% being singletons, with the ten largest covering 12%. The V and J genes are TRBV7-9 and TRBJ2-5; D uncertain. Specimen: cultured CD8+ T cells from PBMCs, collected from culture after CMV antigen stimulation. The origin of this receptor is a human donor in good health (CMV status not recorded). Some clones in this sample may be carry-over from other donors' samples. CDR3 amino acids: CASSLSKETQYF. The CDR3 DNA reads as TGTGCCAGCAGCTTAAGCAAAGAGACCCAGTACTTC.